This T cell receptor beta chain was identified during a study of OX40 agonist ivuxolimab in advanced cancers. Study-wide context: Ivuxolimab, which is an agonistic anti-OX40 (CD134) antibody, was administered to the patients. Hepatocellular carcinoma, melanoma, renal cell or head and neck cancer occurred in dose-escalation patients.

Germline values: CDR1 LNHDA, CDR2 SQIVND (reference sequence). The V segment lost 5 bases and the J segment 4 bases; nucleotides outside the gene matches: 11. The CDR3 is 16 residues long. TCRdb's copy holds only in-frame clones and misses some; the assay was immunoSEQ multiplex PCR. The sample records 70,000 to 75,000 clones, almost 85% being singletons. In regard to this clone: Its target is unknown.

Study findings and constraints: No antigen was identified for the clonally expanded peripheral T cells. Fewer expanded clones were found on average in CD4+ than in CD8+ T cells.

The sample in question was CD4+ or CD8+ T cells sorted from blood, obtained in a trial of the OX40 agonist ivuxolimab. This receptor was identified in an adult with an advanced solid tumor such as melanoma, head and neck, liver or kidney cancer. The V call is TRBV19, the J call TRBJ2-3, with 8 bases aligning to TRBD2. CDR3 DNA: TGTGCCAGTAGTGTGCTCTATAGCGGGATAGCAGATACGCAGTATTTT. Amino acid sequence: CASSVLYSGIADTQYF.